This paragraph covers one T cell receptor beta chain sequence. Authors' processing steps: Reference gene primer amplification in the assay estimated nucleated cell counts. This table comes from immunoSEQ multiplex PCR, and its TCRdb copy is limited to in-frame clones, with some not included. V and J calls and clone size are copied from that table; D and trimming were computed from the DNA. This sample has around 86,000 clones, with 85% found just once. The sample comes from a study of blood T cell repertoires in COVID-19. The wider study: Sites in the United States, Italy and Spain provided acute and convalescent COVID-19 samples. Sources were T cells, B-cell-depleted T cells, or PBMCs; the material itself was cDNA or gDNA.

Per germline, CDR1 SNHLY and CDR2 FYNNEI. The ends were cut back, 2 bases at V and 1 base at J, with 8 bases in the middle. CDR3 size: 14 residues. The sample was peripheral blood. This clonotype was obtained from a man older than 75 with acute or convalescent COVID-19. The chain uses TRBV2 and TRBJ1-1, with TRBD1 as a possible D gene (5 bases). The CDR3: CASSERQRNTEAFF. The CDR3 region has the DNA TGTGCCAGCAGTGAACGACAGAGGAACACTGAAGCTTTCTTT.